This T cell receptor (beta chain) was found in a study of molecular identifiers for immune sequencing clone quantification. Background on the study: Naive CD8 cell RNA, from 20,000 or 100,000 cells, was split five ways in replicates, with four sequenced.

Notes on this clonotype: Its antigen is not known.

One entry per CDR3 protein results from TCRdb running MiXCR on the PCR reads. The sample holds about 640,000 distinct CDR3 sequences, 15% to 20% seen once. General observations from the study: One cell's worth of spiked Jurkat TCR RNA was reportedly detectable among 970,000 or so naive cells.

CDR3 length: 12 amino acids. Trimming removed 2 bases at V and 7 bases at J, with 5 bases between. CDR1 and CDR2 from the germline V gene are MNHEY and SVGEGT. This sequence originates from a human donor in good health. Some libraries in this study had Jurkat cell RNA spiked in. This chain joins TRBV6-2 or TRBV6-3 and TRBJ2-2; D is unresolved. Material for sequencing was naive CD8+ T cells from blood, with Jurkat cell RNA spiked in. Subset given: FACS-sorted CD8+CD4-CCR7+CD45RA+ naive T cells. In DNA, the CDR3 is TGTGCCAGCAGTTACATGGGCGGGGAGCTGTTTTTT. It specifies CASSYMGGELFF.